These T cell receptor beta chains were read from a single sample in a study of T cell repertoires in cytomegalovirus infection. MiXCR, applied by TCRdb to the reads, yields one record per CDR3 protein. Among roughly 500,000 distinct CDR3 sequences listed, approximately 15% were seen once. The sequenced sample was CD8+ T cells from PBMCs. These receptors all come from a human donor in good health (CMV status not recorded). Some clones in this sample may be carry-over from other donors' samples. The CDR3 runs from the conserved cysteine through the conserved F or W. The order of the fields is V gene, J gene, CDR3 length, D gene, CDR3 protein. The D gene is left open where the match is weak.

v_call: TRBV7-9; j_call: TRBJ2-7; cdr3_length: 15; d_call: TRBD1; cdr3_aa: CASTSSGQGLDEQYF
v_call: TRBV7-9; j_call: TRBJ2-1; cdr3_length: 17; d_call: .; cdr3_aa: CASSLAAGLTAYNEQFF
v_call: TRBV27; j_call: TRBJ1-2; cdr3_length: 18; d_call: TRBD1; cdr3_aa: CASSSIWTGGLITDGYTF
v_call: TRBV3-1; j_call: TRBJ1-5; cdr3_length: 16; d_call: .; cdr3_aa: CASSQDRPRGNQPQHF
v_call: TRBV6-1; j_call: TRBJ1-4; cdr3_length: 13; d_call: .; cdr3_aa: CASSEGYSRKLFF
v_call: TRBV11-2; j_call: TRBJ2-2; cdr3_length: 18; d_call: .; cdr3_aa: CASSFPLFRGIDTGELFF
v_call: TRBV20-1; j_call: TRBJ1-5; cdr3_length: 14; d_call: .; cdr3_aa: CSARHRVYNQPQHF
v_call: TRBV20-1; j_call: TRBJ1-3; cdr3_length: 15; d_call: .; cdr3_aa: CSASVRISSGNTIYF
v_call: TRBV6-6; j_call: TRBJ1-1; cdr3_length: 14; d_call: TRBD1; cdr3_aa: CASTNDRGPTEAFF
v_call: TRBV27; j_call: TRBJ2-1; cdr3_length: 12; d_call: .; cdr3_aa: CASSPDSNEQFF
v_call: TRBV7-8; j_call: TRBJ2-1; cdr3_length: 17; d_call: .; cdr3_aa: CASSHQLTDRFPLATFF
v_call: TRBV29-1; j_call: TRBJ1-1; cdr3_length: 12; d_call: .; cdr3_aa: CSVVGIYTEAFF
v_call: TRBV6-1; j_call: TRBJ1-1; cdr3_length: 16; d_call: TRBD1; cdr3_aa: CASSIPGQGGNTEAFF
v_call: TRBV15; j_call: TRBJ2-7; cdr3_length: 15; d_call: TRBD1; cdr3_aa: CATSRAGQGSYEQYF
v_call: TRBV10-3; j_call: TRBJ2-1; cdr3_length: 11; d_call: .; cdr3_aa: CAIGAQNEQFF
v_call: TRBV6-1; j_call: TRBJ1-1; cdr3_length: 15; d_call: .; cdr3_aa: CASSENGYVNTEAFF
v_call: TRBV5-1; j_call: TRBJ2-7; cdr3_length: 14; d_call: .; cdr3_aa: CASSLSSGTYEQYF
v_call: TRBV6-5; j_call: TRBJ2-1; cdr3_length: 17; d_call: TRBD2; cdr3_aa: CASSYSRELAGYNEQFF
v_call: TRBV4-2; j_call: TRBJ2-7; cdr3_length: 15; d_call: .; cdr3_aa: CASSQDRRGSYEQYF
v_call: TRBV27; j_call: TRBJ2-2; cdr3_length: 14; d_call: TRBD2; cdr3_aa: CASSSTSGTGELFF
v_call: TRBV12-5; j_call: TRBJ1-5; cdr3_length: 14; d_call: .; cdr3_aa: CASGGSDPNQPQHF
v_call: TRBV14; j_call: TRBJ2-7; cdr3_length: 13; d_call: .; cdr3_aa: CASSQDLTYEQYF
v_call: TRBV4-1; j_call: TRBJ1-1; cdr3_length: 14; d_call: .; cdr3_aa: CASSHYRAGTEAFF
v_call: TRBV11-2; j_call: TRBJ1-1; cdr3_length: 15; d_call: .; cdr3_aa: CASSLGYGSRAEAFF
v_call: TRBV6-4; j_call: TRBJ2-4; cdr3_length: 15; d_call: TRBD2; cdr3_aa: CASSDSTSGENIQYF
v_call: TRBV7-9; j_call: TRBJ1-2; cdr3_length: 17; d_call: TRBD1; cdr3_aa: CASIPYGGRGQVDGYTF
v_call: TRBV19; j_call: TRBJ2-7; cdr3_length: 12; d_call: .; cdr3_aa: CASKGSTYEQYF
v_call: TRBV5-6; j_call: TRBJ2-7; cdr3_length: 17; d_call: .; cdr3_aa: CASSTKGRGSSSYEQYF
v_call: TRBV12-3/TRBV12-4; j_call: TRBJ1-2; cdr3_length: 16; d_call: .; cdr3_aa: CASSALDERVYYGYTF
v_call: TRBV27; j_call: TRBJ2-2; cdr3_length: 18; d_call: TRBD2; cdr3_aa: CASSIRVLAGSYTGELFF
v_call: TRBV7-8; j_call: TRBJ2-7; cdr3_length: 15; d_call: TRBD1; cdr3_aa: CASSSGRGSSYEQYF
v_call: TRBV20-1; j_call: TRBJ2-7; cdr3_length: 14; d_call: .; cdr3_aa: CSASGFLSSYEQYF